Listed here are 32 T cell receptor beta chains from one sample, sequenced in a study of monozygotic twins with cystic fibrosis. Libraries were prepared by immunoSEQ multiplex PCR; TCRdb keeps only in-frame clonotypes and omits some of them. Among tens of thousands of clones listed, over 75% were seen once. Material for sequencing was blood. The receptors were gathered from a girl aged 2 to 9 with cystic fibrosis.

The V gene is TRBV19, the J gene TRBJ1-2; possible D gene TRBD1, 6 bases. This CDR3 has 15 amino acids. Germline-derived CDR1 and CDR2 are LNHDA and SQIVND (reference sequence). V was shortened by 4 bases and J by 4 bases, with 16 bases between the two germline ends. CDR3 DNA: TGTGCCAGTAGTACCAGAACAGGGTACGGCTATGGCTACACCTTC. Translating gives CASSTRTGYGYGYTF.

J is TRBJ2-3 and V is TRBV10-3; D unresolved. This CDR3 region has 13 residues. CDR1 is ENHRY and CDR2 is SYGVKD in the germline V gene. Trimming took 2 bases from V and 0 from J, leaving 3 bases between them. DNA of the CDR3: TGTGCCATCAGTGAGCCTAGCACAGATACGCAGTATTTT. This codes for CAISEPSTDTQYF.

The chain combines TRBV4-1 with TRBJ2-5, with TRBD2 as a possible D gene (6 bases). From germline, CDR1 is MGHRA and CDR2 YSYEKL. This CDR3 region has 15 residues. V lost 1 base and J lost 4, with 13 bases in between. CDR3 loop: CASSQVETRGETQYF. The DNA for the CDR3 is TGCGCCAGCAGCCAAGTTGAGACTAGAGGAGAGACCCAGTACTTC.

The chain is built from TRBV13 and TRBJ2-7, with D unclear. The V gene lost 8 bases and the J gene lost 0 bases, with 11 bases spanning the gap. The CDR3 sequence is 13 residues long. Germline CDR1 is PRHDT and CDR2 is FYEKMQ (reference sequence). DNA of the CDR3: TGTGCCAGCGGGATGGGCGGCTCCTACGAGCAGTACTTC. This encodes CASGMGGSYEQYF.

V and J are TRBV4-1 and TRBJ2-1; tentatively, D is TRBD2 (6 bases). CDR1 is MGHRA, CDR2 YSYEKL, per germline. V was cut by 4 bases and J by 8 bases, with 24 bases left in between. This CDR3 comprises 17 residues. The CDR3 coding sequence is TGCGCCAGCAGCCTGCCGGGAGCACAAGAAAGGATAGATGAGCAGTTCTTC. Amino acid sequence: CASSLPGAQERIDEQFF.

The chain combines TRBV29-1 with TRBJ2-5; 9 nucleotides align to TRBD1. J lost 7 bases, V lost 3 bases, and 6 bases had no gene match. The CDR3 is 13 amino acids. CDR1 SQVTM and CDR2 ANQGSEA come from the germline V gene. The CDR3 here is CSVDRDRDGTQYF. DNA for the CDR3: TGCAGCGTTGATCGGGACAGGGATGGGACCCAGTACTTC.

The J gene is TRBJ2-3, the V gene TRBV5-1; 8 bases line up with TRBD2. Germline V gene data show CDR1 as SGHRS and CDR2 as YFSETQ. V shed 6 bases and J 3 bases; nucleotides not matched to a gene: 6. This CDR3 region has 14 residues. CDR3 DNA sequence: TGCGCCAGCATGAGCGGGGGCAGGACAGATACGCAGTATTTT. Translating gives CASMSGGRTDTQYF.

CDR3 sequence: CASSERGENSGANVLTF. The CDR3 region has the DNA TGTGCCAGCAGCGAGCGGGGGGAAAACTCTGGGGCCAACGTCCTGACTTTC. V and J are TRBV9 and TRBJ2-6; 9 nucleotides agree with TRBD2. The germline CDR1 and CDR2 sequences are SGDLS and YYNGEE. This CDR3 has 17 residues. V shed 3 bases and J 0 bases; nucleotides not matched to a gene: 4.

CDR3 nucleotide sequence: TGTGCCAGCAGCTTAGAGCCTCACCCCGGCCCCTACGAGCAGTACTTC. Its protein product is CASSLEPHPGPYEQYF. The chain has TRBV7-2 and TRBJ2-7; no reliable D call. This CDR3 is 16 amino acids long. CDR1 is SGHTA and CDR2 is FQGNSA in the germline V gene. Trimming left V 1 base short and J 2 bases short, with 15 bases between.

The gene calls are TRBV5-1 and TRBJ1-4; D unclear. This CDR3 comprises 14 residues. V gave up 2 bases and J gave up 3 bases, with 8 bases separating them. The germline V gene encodes CDR1 SGHRS and CDR2 YFSETQ. The CDR3 bases are TGCGCCAGCAGCTTCCGGGAGCCTAATGAAAAACTGTTTTTT. This translates into CASSFREPNEKLFF.

This chain links TRBV2 with TRBJ2-2, with 7 bases aligning to TRBD1. Germline CDR1 SNHLY, CDR2 FYNNEI. The length of the CDR3 is 13 residues. The junction had 2 bases not matched to a gene; V was cut back by 9 bases and J by 1 base. The CDR3 loop reads CARGQRNTGELFF. CDR3 DNA sequence: TGTGCCAGGGGACAGAGGAACACCGGGGAGCTGTTTTTT.

This clone showed up just once. The V gene is TRBV5-4, the J gene TRBJ1-1; no clear D gene. Germline V gene lookup returns CDR1 SGHNT and CDR2 YYREEE (reference sequence). The CDR3 is 14 amino acids. Between the trimmed V and J ends, which lost 1 base and 0 bases, there was a span of 7 bases. Written as DNA, the CDR3 is TGTGCCAGCAGCTTGCTAGGCATGAACACTGAAGCTTTCTTT. Translated, it gives CASSLLGMNTEAFF. The variable domain in full, with the rest retrieved from reference TRBV5-4 and TRBJ1-1, is ETGVTQSPTHLIKTRGQQVTLRCSSQSGHNTVSWYQQALGQGPQFIFQYYREEENGRGNFPPRFSGLQFPNYSSELNVNALELDDSALYLCASSLLGMNTEAFFGQGTRLTVV.

J is TRBJ2-1 and V is TRBV9, with D tentatively TRBD1 or TRBD2 (5 bases each). Trimming cost V 2 bases and J 6 bases, with 15 bases left between them. The CDR3 is made up of 15 amino acids. Germline CDR1 SGDLS, CDR2 YYNGEE. CDR3 residues: CASSVGGSRINEQFF. The CDR3 nucleotides read TGTGCCAGCAGCGTTGGGGGAAGCAGGATCAATGAGCAGTTCTTC.

The gene calls are TRBV19 and TRBJ2-3; D is perhaps TRBD1 (6 bases). From germline, CDR1 is LNHDA and CDR2 SQIVND (reference sequence). The V gene lost 4 bases and the J gene lost 1 base, with 6 bases spanning the gap. The CDR3 sequence is 13 residues long. As DNA, the CDR3 is TGTGCCAGTAGTAGACAGGGCACAGATACGCAGTATTTT. Translating it yields CASSRQGTDTQYF.

The rearrangement uses TRBV18 and TRBJ1-1; 7 nucleotides align to TRBD1. V was pared by 5 bases and J by 1 base, with 13 bases of the junction left unmatched. Germline V CDR1 and CDR2: KGHSH, LQKENI. CDR3 size: 17 residues. As DNA, the CDR3 is TGTGCCAGCTCAGCCTCCTCAAAGGGGGCGGCGAACACTGAAGCTTTCTTT. This translates into CASSASSKGAANTEAFF.

The rearrangement uses TRBV5-5 and TRBJ2-6, with 8 positions matching TRBD1. Germline V lookup: CDR1 SGHKS, CDR2 YYEKEE (reference sequence). V lost 4 bases and J lost 0; bases outside the gene matches: 6. This CDR3 is built from 17 residues. CDR3 residues: CASSQDRARSGANVLTF. As DNA, the CDR3 is TGTGCCAGCAGCCAGGACAGGGCCCGCTCTGGGGCCAACGTCCTGACTTTC.

This chain links TRBV6-5 with TRBJ2-1; 7 bases align to TRBD1. The CDR3 runs 15 residues. V lost 6 bases and J lost 0; bases outside the gene matches: 5. Germline V gene data show CDR1 as MNHEY and CDR2 as SVGAGI. CDR3: CASSPRDSSYNEQFF. CDR3 DNA sequence: TGTGCCAGCAGCCCCCGGGACAGCTCCTACAATGAGCAGTTCTTC.

This rearrangement joins TRBV6-6 to TRBJ1-2, with 10 bases fitting TRBD1. This CDR3 region has 14 residues. The germline gives CDR1 MNHNY, CDR2 SVGAGI (reference sequence). V was pared by 6 bases and J by 7 bases, with 8 bases of the junction left unmatched. CDR3 DNA sequence: TGTGCCAGCAGGGCCGGGACAGGGGAACGTGGCTACACCTTC. This encodes CASRAGTGERGYTF.

V and J are TRBV4-1 and TRBJ2-2, with D perhaps TRBD2 (5 bases). Germline values: CDR1 MGHRA, CDR2 YSYEKL. The CDR3 is 16 amino acids. Trimming removed 0 bases at V and 6 bases at J, with 14 bases between. CDR3 sequence reads: CASSQDNTRGSGELFF. CDR3 nucleotide sequence: TGCGCCAGCAGCCAAGATAACACCCGAGGGTCCGGGGAGCTGTTTTTT.

The V and J genes are TRBV4-3 and TRBJ1-5; no clear D. CDR3 size: 13 residues. The germline V and J ends were trimmed by 1 base and 7 bases, with 8 bases remaining between them. Germline V gene sequence: CDR1 LGHNA, CDR2 YSLEER. The CDR3 protein is CASSQVGGQPQHF. DNA of the CDR3: TGCGCCAGCAGCCAAGTTGGCGGCCAGCCCCAGCATTTT.

The chain joins TRBV19 to TRBJ2-5; a possible D gene is TRBD2 (6 bases). V was trimmed by 5 bases and J by 4 bases, leaving 14 bases between them. The CDR3 runs 14 residues. Germline V gives CDR1 LNHDA, CDR2 SQIVND (reference sequence). The CDR3 bases are TGTGCCAGTAGTCAGGGACTGACGAGAGAGACCCAGTACTTC. Protein sequence: CASSQGLTRETQYF.

The chain carries TRBV9 and TRBJ2-5, with 7 nucleotides matching TRBD1. V lost 0 bases to trimming and J lost 1 base; unmatched junction nucleotides: 6. The CDR3 has 16 residues. Germline assignment: CDR1 SGDLS and CDR2 YYNGEE. The CDR3: CASSVGDSRPQETQYF. The CDR3 nucleotides are TGTGCCAGCAGCGTAGGGGACAGTCGGCCCCAAGAGACCCAGTACTTC.

The CDR3 bases are TGTGCCAGCAGTTCAGGCAGCAACTATGGCTACACCTTC. Amino acids: CASSSGSNYGYTF. The rearrangement links TRBV6-6 to TRBJ1-2; D unclear. The germline V and J ends were trimmed by 4 bases and 2 bases, with 8 bases remaining between them. Germline lookup yields CDR1 MNHNY and CDR2 SVGAGI (reference sequence). The CDR3 contains 13 residues.

The J gene is TRBJ1-6, the V gene TRBV18; TRBD1 agrees at 8 bases. Losses at the gene ends were 3 bases for V and 2 bases for J; bases not matched to a gene: 3. CDR1 KGHSH and CDR2 LQKENI come from the germline V gene. This CDR3 is built from 16 residues. CDR3 residues: CASSPRTGPYNSPLHF. The CDR3 nucleotides read TGTGCCAGCTCACCCAGGACAGGGCCCTATAATTCACCCCTCCACTTT.

The chain couples TRBV5-1 to TRBJ2-7; 12 bases match TRBD2. The CDR3 is 15 residues long. V shed 4 bases and J 3 bases; nucleotides not matched to a gene: 5. Germline-derived CDR1 and CDR2 are SGHRS and YFSETQ. CDR3 DNA: TGCGCCAGCAGCGCATCGGGACTAGCGGGCTACGAGCAGTACTTC. Protein sequence: CASSASGLAGYEQYF.

The chain employs TRBV9 and TRBJ2-5; TRBD2 matches 9 bases. There are 13 residues in the CDR3. J gave up 5 bases and V 2 bases, and 1 base lay outside the gene matches. CDR1 is SGDLS, CDR2 YYNGEE, per germline. As DNA, the CDR3 is TGTGCCAGCAGCGTGGGGACTAGCGAGACCCAGTACTTC. Translated, it gives CASSVGTSETQYF.

The J gene is TRBJ2-2, the V gene TRBV25-1; no clear D. Between the trimmed V and J ends, which lost 4 bases and 4 bases, there was a span of 10 bases. Germline V lookup: CDR1 MGHDK, CDR2 SYGVNS. CDR3 size: 14 residues. CDR3 in DNA: TGTGCCAGCAGTGGTCGTTACGTCACCGGGGAGCTGTTTTTT. Translated, it gives CASSGRYVTGELFF.

V gene TRBV25-1 combines with J gene TRBJ1-1; D not resolved. CDR3 size: 13 residues. The V and J ends lost 3 bases and 1 base respectively, with 6 bases between them. Germline loops: CDR1 MGHDK, CDR2 SYGVNS. The CDR3 DNA reads as TGTGCCAGCAGTGAGTTGAAGAACACTGAAGCTTTCTTT. This gives the protein CASSELKNTEAFF.

The chain joins TRBV30 to TRBJ1-2; 7 nucleotides align to TRBD1. V lost 2 bases, J lost 8 bases, and 8 bases stayed unmatched. The CDR3 contains 13 residues. Germline CDR1 reads GTSNPN; CDR2 reads SVGIG (reference sequence). The CDR3 protein is CAWSIVGGNGYTF. In DNA, the CDR3 is TGTGCCTGGAGTATTGTAGGGGGCAACGGCTACACCTTC.

The chain is built from TRBV30 and TRBJ1-2; 7 bases align to TRBD1. Germline V gives CDR1 GTSNPN, CDR2 SVGIG (reference sequence). Unmatched junction bases numbered 10, after V lost 0 bases and J lost 0 bases. The CDR3 consists of 17 residues. The CDR3, as DNA: TGTGCCTGGAGTGTAAATCGGGGGACAGACTCTAACTATGGCTACACCTTC. Its translation is CAWSVNRGTDSNYGYTF.

The chain joins TRBV7-2 to TRBJ1-4; 7 bases match TRBD1. Germline CDR1 is SGHTA and CDR2 is FQGNSA. This CDR3 has 14 amino acids. Trimming at V came to 3 bases and at J to 8 bases, leaving 6 bases not matched to a gene. CDR3 sequence reads: CASSLRGRREKLFF. CDR3 coding DNA: TGTGCCAGCAGCTTGAGGGGGCGCAGGGAAAAACTGTTTTTT.

V and J are TRBV9 and TRBJ2-4; TRBD2 aligns across 8 bases. J lost 2 bases, V lost 4 bases, and 8 bases had no gene match. Germline assignment: CDR1 SGDLS and CDR2 YYNGEE. CDR3 length: 16 amino acids. In DNA, the CDR3 is TGTGCCAGCAGCCCCCTAGGCGGGGGGTCCAAAAACATTCAGTACTTC. It translates to CASSPLGGGSKNIQYF.